Sequencing of this T cell receptor beta chain was carried out in a study of CD8 T cells in Susac syndrome. Random-hexamer reverse transcription was applied to roughly 0.5 to 1 ug RNA. TCRdb re-called the immunoSEQ multiplex PCR reads with MiXCR, one entry per CDR3 protein. The sample consists of about 440,000 distinct CDR3 sequences, more than 70% of them appearing once. V was clipped by 3 bases and J by 7 bases, with 12 bases between them. This CDR3 spans 13 amino acids. From germline, CDR1 is MNHEY and CDR2 SMNVEV (reference sequence). The chain recombines TRBV27 with TRBJ1-1; D not certain. The sequencing input was CD8+ T cells from PBMCs. The receptor's source is a human donor with multiple sclerosis. The CDR3 here is CASSLDRADEAFF. Here the CDR3 DNA reads TGTGCCAGCAGTTTGGACCGGGCGGATGAAGCTTTCTTT.